Detailed here is one T cell receptor (beta chain). What it binds is not known. This record comes from a study of chemoradiotherapy in HPV16-positive cancers. About the study: A couple of HPV16-positive patients' cells yielded candidate HPV-specific clones and common motifs. Study conclusions and caveats: HPV-specific T cells were functionally defined from only a couple of HPV16-positive patients. During treatment, candidate HPV-specific clones and E7-related motifs expanded in tumor.

TCRdb keeps only in-frame clones here, not all; method: immunoSEQ multiplex PCR. The sample holds fewer than 13,000 clones, roughly 84% seen once. CDR1 and CDR2 from the germline V gene are SGHRS and YFSETQ. Unmatched junction bases numbered 9, after V lost 4 bases and J lost 5 bases. The CDR3 runs 15 residues. The specimen comprised blood, sampled from a patient who underwent chemoradiotherapy. This clonotype was obtained from a human donor with HPV-associated anogenital cancer. The genes are TRBV5-1 and TRBJ2-5, with 9 positions matching TRBD1. The CDR3 sequence: CASSRTGGVRETQYF. CDR3 DNA: TGCGCCAGCAGCCGAACAGGGGGCGTCCGGGAGACCCAGTACTTC.